These T cell receptor beta chains were read from a single sample in a study of T cell responses to AZD1222 COVID-19 vaccine. Here immunoSEQ multiplex PCR was the method, and the copy in TCRdb shows in-frame clones only, minus some. Of 46,000 or so clones listed, about 74% are singletons. The sample in question was peripheral blood, obtained on day 0 of AZD1222 vaccination. The receptors stem from an adult in good health. Both conserved end residues are part of each CDR3. The D gene is left open where the match is weak. Clone size is not always given. Where it is, it says once, few, many or a class for expanded clones.

TRBJ2-3 | NA | TRBV10-2 | TRBD2 | 17 | CASSEVGSGTYTDTQYF | TGCGCCAGCAGTGAGGTTGGTAGCGGGACTTACACAGATACGCAGTATTTT
TRBJ1-6 | NA | TRBV6-2/TRBV6-3 | TRBD1 | 14 | CASSRTGEDSPLHF | TGTGCCAGCAGTCGGACAGGGGAGGATTCACCCCTCCACTTT
TRBJ2-4 | once | TRBV6-5 | NA | 14 | CASRTPLAKNIQYF | TGTGCCAGCAGGACGCCATTAGCCAAAAACATTCAGTACTTC
TRBJ1-2 | NA | TRBV5-1 | TRBD1 | 13 | CASSLTGPEGYTF | TGCGCCAGCAGCCTGACAGGGCCCGAAGGCTACACCTTC
TRBJ1-5 | NA | TRBV28 | TRBD1 | 17 | CASSLYGQGDSNQPQHF | TGTGCCAGCAGTTTATATGGACAGGGGGACAGCAATCAGCCCCAGCATTTT
TRBJ2-6 | NA | TRBV24-1 | TRBD2 | 17 | CATSDSLGGRGVNVLTF | TGTGCCACCAGTGACTCCCTGGGGGGGAGAGGGGTCAACGTCCTGACTTTC
TRBJ2-7 | NA | TRBV12-3/TRBV12-4 | NA | 12 | CASSPDSYEQYF | TGTGCCAGCAGCCCGGACTCTTACGAGCAGTACTTC
TRBJ2-7 | once | TRBV2 | NA | 13 | CASLLDRSYEQYF | TGTGCCAGCCTCTTGGACAGATCCTACGAGCAGTACTTC
TRBJ1-1 | NA | TRBV30 | NA | 11 | CAWKTGLEAFF | TGTGCCTGGAAAACCGGACTCGAAGCTTTCTTT
TRBJ1-6 | NA | TRBV7-3 | NA | 13 | CASSLQGGSPLHF | TGTGCCAGCAGCCTACAGGGAGGTTCACCCCTCCACTTT
TRBJ1-2 | NA | TRBV28 | TRBD1 | 14 | CASMAGQGTRGYTF | TGTGCCAGCATGGCGGGACAGGGAACACGCGGCTACACCTTC
TRBJ1-6 | NA | TRBV19 | NA | 15 | CASSTARTDNSPLHF | TGTGCCAGTAGTACAGCACGGACCGATAATTCACCCCTCCACTTT
TRBJ2-5 | NA | TRBV18 | NA | 14 | CASSPGTAGETQYF | TGTGCCAGCTCACCAGGAACTGCTGGGGAGACCCAGTACTTC
TRBJ1-1 | NA | TRBV5-1 | NA | 14 | CASSAAGQNTEAFF | TGCGCCAGCAGCGCGGCAGGCCAGAACACTGAAGCTTTCTTT
TRBJ1-5 | NA | TRBV7-2 | NA | 13 | CASSPGYNQPQHF | TGTGCCAGCAGCCCCGGATACAATCAGCCCCAGCATTTT
TRBJ1-2 | NA | TRBV6-5 | TRBD1 | 14 | CASSQDRGDYGYTF | TGTGCCAGCAGCCAGGACAGGGGGGACTATGGCTACACCTTC
TRBJ1-5 | once | TRBV5-8 | NA | 16 | CASSLEGRYSNQPQHF | TGTGCCAGCAGCTTGGAGGGGCGTTATAGCAATCAGCCCCAGCATTTT
TRBJ1-2 | NA | TRBV6-6 | TRBD1 | 14 | CASSPQGSIYGYTF | TGTGCCAGCAGCCCACAGGGGTCCATCTATGGCTACACCTTC
TRBJ2-7 | NA | TRBV11-2 | TRBD2 | 17 | CASTTNPFLAGAHEQYF | TGTGCCAGCACAACAAACCCCTTCCTAGCGGGAGCCCACGAGCAGTACTTC
TRBJ2-1 | NA | TRBV15 | NA | 14 | CATSRDLRNNEQFF | TGTGCCACCAGCAGAGATCTAAGAAACAATGAGCAGTTCTTC
TRBJ2-3 | NA | TRBV7-8 | NA | 15 | CASSSPRGRTDTQYF | TGTGCCAGCAGCTCCCCTCGGGGGAGAACAGATACGCAGTATTTT
TRBJ2-1 | NA | TRBV5-1 | TRBD2 | 12 | CASSSGGNEQFF | TGCGCCAGCAGCTCGGGGGGTAATGAGCAGTTCTTC
TRBJ2-7 | NA | TRBV7-2 | NA | 13 | CASSLAPDSYLQF | TGTGCCAGCAGCTTAGCCCCCGACTCCTACCTACAATTC
TRBJ2-1 | once | TRBV27 | TRBD1 | 16 | CASSLSRTGAYNEQFF | TGTGCCAGCAGTTTATCGCGGACAGGGGCCTACAATGAGCAGTTCTTC
TRBJ1-3 | NA | TRBV15 | NA | 15 | CATSRGGGTGNTIYF | TGTGCCACCAGCAGAGGAGGGGGGACTGGAAACACCATATATTTT
TRBJ2-1 | NA | TRBV5-5 | NA | 14 | CASSFREGHNEQFF | TGTGCCAGCAGCTTCCGTGAGGGACACAATGAGCAGTTCTTC
TRBJ2-3 | NA | TRBV7-3 | TRBD2 | 16 | CASSLIAGETKDTQYF | TGTGCCAGCAGCCTAATAGCGGGAGAGACCAAAGATACGCAGTATTTT
TRBJ2-1 | few | TRBV14 | TRBD2 | 15 | CASSHRSSGRDEQFF | TGTGCCAGCAGCCATCGTTCTAGCGGGAGGGATGAGCAGTTCTTC
TRBJ1-4 | NA | TRBV11-2 | TRBD1 | 15 | CASSPGTGRNEKLFF | TGTGCCAGCAGCCCGGGGACAGGGCGGAATGAAAAACTGTTTTTT
TRBJ2-7 | NA | TRBV5-6 | NA | 14 | CASTSSVVGYEQYF | TGTGCCAGCACCTCGTCGGTAGTCGGGTACGAGCAGTACTTC
TRBJ2-1 | once | TRBV6-5 | TRBD1 | 15 | CASSQEDRGNNEQFF | TGTGCCAGCAGTCAGGAAGACAGGGGGAACAATGAGCAGTTCTTC
TRBJ2-3 | NA | TRBV7-2 | NA | 15 | CASSLAPGSTDTQYF | TGTGCCAGCAGCTTAGCACCAGGGAGCACAGATACGCAGTATTTT
TRBJ1-1 | NA | TRBV19 | NA | 13 | CASSRGSNTEAFF | TGTGCCAGTAGTAGAGGGTCGAACACTGAAGCTTTCTTT
TRBJ1-2 | NA | TRBV6-5 | NA | 13 | CASSPGQHYGYTF | TGTGCCAGCAGTCCCGGACAGCACTATGGCTACACCTTC
TRBJ1-2 | NA | TRBV3-1/TRBV3-2 | NA | 15 | CASSQEFGLYYGYTF | TGTGCCAGCAGCCAAGAGTTCGGCCTTTATTATGGCTACACCTTC
TRBJ2-1 | NA | TRBV24-1 | NA | 17 | CATSDLGGGRSYNEQFF | TGTGCCACCAGTGACCTTGGCGGGGGCAGGTCCTACAATGAGCAGTTCTTC
TRBJ1-3 | NA | TRBV10-3 | NA | 13 | CAIRPVPGNTIYF | TGTGCCATCCGCCCGGTACCTGGAAACACCATATATTTT
TRBJ2-5 | few | TRBV19 | TRBD2 | 14 | CASSIGLAGETQYF | TGTGCCAGTAGTATAGGACTAGCAGGAGAGACCCAGTACTTC
TRBJ1-2 | NA | TRBV5-4 | NA | 15 | CASSLGYNPNYGYTF | TGTGCCAGCAGCTTGGGGTACAATCCTAACTATGGCTACACCTTC
TRBJ2-5 | NA | TRBV29-1 | TRBD2 | 14 | CSVRAGGAGKTQYF | TGCAGCGTTCGAGCGGGGGGCGCGGGAAAGACCCAGTACTTC
TRBJ2-5 | NA | TRBV5-1 | TRBD2 | 16 | CASSQLASGALETQYF | TGCGCCAGCAGCCAGTTGGCTAGCGGGGCTCTAGAGACCCAGTACTTC
TRBJ2-3 | NA | TRBV6-4 | NA | 13 | CASSVTLQGTQYF | TGTGCCAGCAGTGTGACCCTTCAGGGGACGCAGTATTTT
TRBJ1-5 | NA | TRBV6-5 | TRBD1 | 15 | CASSGQGLSNQPQHF | TGTGCCAGCAGCGGACAGGGTTTAAGCAATCAGCCCCAGCATTTT
TRBJ2-2 | NA | TRBV6-5 | TRBD1 | 15 | CASSYTAQGAGELFF | TGTGCCAGCAGTTACACGGCACAGGGGGCCGGGGAGCTGTTTTTT
TRBJ1-1 | NA | TRBV7-9 | NA | 15 | CASSPTGHTNTEAFF | TGTGCCAGCAGCCCTACGGGGCACACGAACACTGAAGCTTTCTTT
TRBJ2-5 | NA | TRBV10-1 | TRBD1 | 16 | CASSQAPGQGMETQYF | TGCGCCAGCAGTCAGGCACCGGGACAGGGAATGGAGACCCAGTACTTC
TRBJ2-3 | NA | TRBV19 | NA | 12 | CASSTLEDTQYF | TGTGCCAGTAGTACCTTAGAAGATACGCAGTATTTT